This T cell receptor (beta chain) was captured by sequencing in a study of CD8 T cells in Susac syndrome. For the study at large: Susac syndrome patients were untreated, on corticosteroids with some adding intravenous immunoglobulin, or on intravenous immunoglobulin only. Whole-study results and caveats: Clonal expansion was missing from Susac syndrome CD4+ T cell repertoires.

The length of the CDR3 is 15 residues. V lost 2 bases, J lost 0 bases, and 8 bases lay in between. This clonotype is a singleton in its sample. Its cognate antigen is unknown. Random hexamers served to reverse transcribe roughly 0.45 to 1 ug RNA. MiXCR was run by TCRdb on the immunoSEQ multiplex PCR reads, yielding one entry per CDR3 protein. The sample has about 140,000 distinct CDR3 sequences; approximately 95% are singletons. The chain has TRBV12-3 or TRBV12-4 and TRBJ2-1; D gene unclear. This receptor was obtained from a human donor with Susac syndrome. Sequenced: CD4+ T cells from PBMCs. CDR3 residues: CASSLRHTSYNEQFF. CDR3 sequence (DNA): TGTGCCAGCAGTTTACGACACACCTCCTACAATGAGCAGTTCTTC.